The T cell receptor (beta chain) described here comes from a study of beta chain features in type 1 diabetes. Study-level findings and limits: Shorter templates might be favored by PCR, and equally so in patients and in controls. Researchers report that Type 1 diabetes patients had moderately but significantly shorter TCRB CDR3s across all four CD4+ subsets.

There are a few counts of this clone. Its antigen is not identified. Sequenced material consisted of expressed TCRB transcripts (all of the isolated RNA was reverse transcribed). Sequencing was performed with immunoSEQ multiplex PCR; in TCRdb, only in-frame clones are kept and a portion is missing. The sample contains about 660,000 clones, more than 13% of which appear only once. Trimming removed 6 bases from V and 4 bases from J, with 21 bases in between. The V gene's germline CDR1 is SGHNT and CDR2 YYREEE (reference sequence). The CDR3 is 16 residues long. Sequencing was done on a sample of naive CD4+ T cells from blood. This receptor was obtained from a man in his late teens or twenties with type 1 diabetes. The genes are TRBV5-4 and TRBJ2-3; D may correspond to TRBD1 or TRBD2 (5 bases each). The CDR3 nucleotides are TGTGCCAGCACCCGGTTCGGGGCCATGGCTCCAGATACGCAGTATTTT. Amino acids: CASTRFGAMAPDTQYF.